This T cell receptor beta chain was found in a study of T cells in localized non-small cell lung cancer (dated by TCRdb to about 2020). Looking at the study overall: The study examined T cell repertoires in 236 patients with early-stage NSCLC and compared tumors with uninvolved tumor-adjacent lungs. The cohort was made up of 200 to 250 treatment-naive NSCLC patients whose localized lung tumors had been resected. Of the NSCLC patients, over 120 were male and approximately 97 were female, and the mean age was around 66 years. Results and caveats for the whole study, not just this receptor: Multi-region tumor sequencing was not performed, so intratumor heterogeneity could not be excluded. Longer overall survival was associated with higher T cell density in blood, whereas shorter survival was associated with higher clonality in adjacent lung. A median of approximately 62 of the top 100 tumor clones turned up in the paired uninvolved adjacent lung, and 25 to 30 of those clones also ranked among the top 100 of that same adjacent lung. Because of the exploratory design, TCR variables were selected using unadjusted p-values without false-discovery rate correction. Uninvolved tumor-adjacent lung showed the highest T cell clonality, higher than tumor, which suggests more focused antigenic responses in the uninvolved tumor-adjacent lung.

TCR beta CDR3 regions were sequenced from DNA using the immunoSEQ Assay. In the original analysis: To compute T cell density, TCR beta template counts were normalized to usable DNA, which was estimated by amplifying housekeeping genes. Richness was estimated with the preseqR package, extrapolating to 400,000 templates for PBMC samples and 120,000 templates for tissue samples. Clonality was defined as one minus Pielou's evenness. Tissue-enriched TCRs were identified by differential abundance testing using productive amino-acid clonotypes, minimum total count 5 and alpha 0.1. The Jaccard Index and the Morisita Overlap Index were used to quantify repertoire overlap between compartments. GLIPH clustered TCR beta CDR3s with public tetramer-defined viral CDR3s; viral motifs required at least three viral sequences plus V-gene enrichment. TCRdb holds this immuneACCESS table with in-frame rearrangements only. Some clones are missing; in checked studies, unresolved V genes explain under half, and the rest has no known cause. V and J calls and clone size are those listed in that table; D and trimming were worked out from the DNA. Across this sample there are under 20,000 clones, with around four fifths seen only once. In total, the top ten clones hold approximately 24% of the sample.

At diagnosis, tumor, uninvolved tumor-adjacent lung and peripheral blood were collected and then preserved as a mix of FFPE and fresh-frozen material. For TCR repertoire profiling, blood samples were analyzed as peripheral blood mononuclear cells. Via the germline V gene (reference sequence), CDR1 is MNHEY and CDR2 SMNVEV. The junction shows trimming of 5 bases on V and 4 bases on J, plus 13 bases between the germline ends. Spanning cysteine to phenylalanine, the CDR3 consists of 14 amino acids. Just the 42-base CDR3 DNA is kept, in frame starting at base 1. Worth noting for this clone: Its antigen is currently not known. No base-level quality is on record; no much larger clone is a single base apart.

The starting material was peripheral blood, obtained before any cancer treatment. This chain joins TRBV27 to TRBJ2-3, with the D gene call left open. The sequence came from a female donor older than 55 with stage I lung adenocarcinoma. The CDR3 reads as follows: CASSPTTGADTQYF. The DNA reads TGTGCCAGCAGTCCTACCACCGGCGCAGATACGCAGTATTTT.